A single sample is the source of the 5 T cell receptor beta chains below, sequenced in a study of molecular identifiers for immune sequencing clone quantification. A single record per CDR3 protein comes from TCRdb applying MiXCR to the PCR reads. The sample has about 640,000 distinct CDR3 sequences, about 20% seen once. Material for sequencing was naive CD8+ T cells from blood, with Jurkat cell RNA spiked in. Specified subset: FACS-sorted CD8+CD4-CCR7+CD45RA+ naive T cells. The source is a human donor in good health. Some libraries in this study had Jurkat cell RNA spiked in.

This clonotype was seen repeatedly, ten times or more. The chain combines TRBV4-3 with TRBJ1-5; D is perhaps TRBD1 (5 bases). In germline, CDR1 is LGHNA, CDR2 YSLEER. This CDR3 contains 15 residues. V lost 0 bases to trimming and J lost 8 bases, with 14 bases between them. The CDR3 loop is CASSQDIGGSEPQHF. Here the CDR3 DNA reads TGCGCCAGCAGCCAAGATATTGGGGGATCGGAGCCCCAGCATTTT.

This clonotype turned up a few times. The genes are TRBV27 and TRBJ2-1; 7 bases are a match to TRBD1. Trimming took 5 bases from V and 3 from J; bases not matched to a gene: 7. Germline lookup yields CDR1 MNHEY and CDR2 SMNVEV (reference sequence). CDR3 length: 15 residues. CDR3 sequence: CASSKGAPNYNEQFF. CDR3 bases: TGTGCCAGCAGTAAGGGGGCGCCAAACTACAATGAGCAGTTCTTC.

Comment on this clonotype: A junction end diverges from the germline sequence, so it may reflect a read error. J is TRBJ2-2 and V is TRBV29-1; D gene unclear. This CDR3 contains 15 residues. Germline V lookup: CDR1 SQVTM, CDR2 ANQGSEA. CDR3 in DNA: TGCAGCGTTGAACTTGCAGCTAGTTACACCGGTGAGCTGCTTTTT. Amino acids: CSVELAASYTGELLF.

The sample holds one count of this clonotype. One base away lies a much larger clone, so this may be a sequencing read error. CDR3 DNA sequence: TGCGCCAGCGGCCAAGTTACAGGGCCGAGCTACGAGCAGTACTTC. Its translation: CASGQVTGPSYEQYF. This chain joins TRBV4-1 and TRBJ2-7; D possibly corresponds to TRBD1 (6 bases). The CDR3 sequence is 15 residues long. Per the germline V gene, CDR1 is MGHRA and CDR2 is YSYEKL.

This clonotype was recorded a few times. The rearrangement joins TRBV15 to TRBJ2-7, with D possibly matching TRBD1 (5 bases). The CDR3 spans 12 residues. Germline values: CDR1 LNHNV, CDR2 YYDKDF (reference sequence). Trimming removed 3 bases at V and 3 bases at J, with 6 bases between. The CDR3 DNA sequence: TGTGCCACCAGCAGCGACAGCTACGAGCAGTACTTC. Translation gives CATSSDSYEQYF.